These 3 T cell receptor beta chains came from one sample sequenced in a study of blood T cell repertoires in COVID-19. Method: immunoSEQ multiplex PCR; TCRdb's copy keeps in-frame clones and lacks some. This sample has about 300,000 clones, with around 89% found just once. The sequenced material came from peripheral blood. Source of these receptors: a man aged 35-49 years with acute or convalescent COVID-19.

The V and J genes are TRBV2 and TRBJ2-3, with D possibly matching TRBD2 (5 bases). This CDR3 comprises 13 residues. The V and J ends lost 5 bases and 2 bases respectively, with 8 bases between them. From germline, CDR1 is SNHLY and CDR2 FYNNEI. The CDR3 sequence is CASSWELTDTQYF. The CDR3 region has the DNA TGTGCCAGCAGTTGGGAGCTCACAGATACGCAGTATTTT.

The CDR3, as DNA: TGCGCCAGCAGCTCAGCCTTACAGGGTGGGGATGAGCAGTTCTTC. It codes for CASSSALQGGDEQFF. The chain has TRBV5-1 and TRBJ2-1; possible D gene TRBD1, 6 bases. CDR3 length: 15 residues. Germline CDR1 SGHRS, CDR2 YFSETQ. Trimming pared 3 bases from V and 8 bases from J, leaving 18 bases between.

The V and J genes are TRBV19 and TRBJ1-1, with TRBD1 identical over 8 bases. The germline CDR1 and CDR2 sequences are LNHDA and SQIVND (reference sequence). With 5 bases clipped from V and 5 bases from J, the junction kept 7 bases outside the gene matches. The CDR3 spans 14 residues. CDR3 nucleotide sequence: TGTGCCAGTAGTTCGGGACAGGTGGAAACTGAAGCTTTCTTT. Translation gives CASSSGQVETEAFF.